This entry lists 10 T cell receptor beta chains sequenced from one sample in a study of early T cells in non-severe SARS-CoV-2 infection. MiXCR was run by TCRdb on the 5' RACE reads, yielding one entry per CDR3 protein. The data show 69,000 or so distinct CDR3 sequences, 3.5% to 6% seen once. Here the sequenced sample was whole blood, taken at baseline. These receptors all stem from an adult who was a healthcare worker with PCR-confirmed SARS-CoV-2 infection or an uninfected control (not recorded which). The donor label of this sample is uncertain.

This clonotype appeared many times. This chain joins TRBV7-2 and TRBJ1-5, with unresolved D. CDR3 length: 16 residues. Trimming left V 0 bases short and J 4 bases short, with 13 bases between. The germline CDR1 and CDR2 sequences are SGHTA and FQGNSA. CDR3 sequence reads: CASSLAGNGLNQPQHF. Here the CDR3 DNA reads TGTGCCAGCAGCTTAGCCGGGAATGGCTTGAATCAGCCCCAGCATTTT.

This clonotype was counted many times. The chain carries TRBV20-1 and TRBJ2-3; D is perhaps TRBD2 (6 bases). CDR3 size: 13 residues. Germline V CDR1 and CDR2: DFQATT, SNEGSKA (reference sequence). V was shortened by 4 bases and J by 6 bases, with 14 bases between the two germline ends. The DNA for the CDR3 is TGCAGTGCTACAAGACTAGGAGCGGATACGCAGTATTTT. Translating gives CSATRLGADTQYF.

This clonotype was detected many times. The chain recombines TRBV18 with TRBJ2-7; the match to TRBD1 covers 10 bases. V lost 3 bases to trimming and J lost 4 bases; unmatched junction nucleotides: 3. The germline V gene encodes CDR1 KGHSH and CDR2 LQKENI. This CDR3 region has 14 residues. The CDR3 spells CASSPTGQGYEQYF. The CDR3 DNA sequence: TGTGCCAGCTCACCCACGGGACAGGGGTACGAGCAGTACTTC.

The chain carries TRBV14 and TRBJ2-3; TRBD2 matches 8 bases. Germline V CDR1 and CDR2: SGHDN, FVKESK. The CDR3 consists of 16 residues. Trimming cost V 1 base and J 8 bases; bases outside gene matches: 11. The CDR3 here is CASSQVGGGPIRTQYF. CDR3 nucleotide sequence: TGTGCCAGCAGCCAAGTCGGCGGGGGGCCTATACGTACGCAGTATTTT.

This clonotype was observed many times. The CDR3 DNA is TGTGCCAGCAGGGGGGGACCCAACTATGGCTACACCTTC. This gives the protein CASRGGPNYGYTF. This chain connects TRBV6-2 or TRBV6-3 to TRBJ1-2, with D perhaps TRBD1 (5 bases). The CDR3 spans 13 residues. Trimming removed 6 bases at V and 2 bases at J, with 10 bases between. CDR1 is MNHEY and CDR2 is SVGEGT in the germline V gene.

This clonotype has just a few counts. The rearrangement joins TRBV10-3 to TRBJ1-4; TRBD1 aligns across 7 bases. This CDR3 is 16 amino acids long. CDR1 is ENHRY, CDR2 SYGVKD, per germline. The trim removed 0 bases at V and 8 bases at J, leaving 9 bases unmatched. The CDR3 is CAISESRNRGSEKLFF. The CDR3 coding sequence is TGTGCCATCAGTGAGTCGAGGAACAGGGGAAGCGAAAAACTGTTTTTT.

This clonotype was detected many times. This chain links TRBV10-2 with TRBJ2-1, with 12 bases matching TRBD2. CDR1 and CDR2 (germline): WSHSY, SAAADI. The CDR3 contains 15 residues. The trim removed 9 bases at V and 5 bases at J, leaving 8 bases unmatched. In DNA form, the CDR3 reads TGCGCCAGTTCCCCTAGCGGGGGGGCCCACAATGAGCAGTTCTTC. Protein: CASSPSGGAHNEQFF.

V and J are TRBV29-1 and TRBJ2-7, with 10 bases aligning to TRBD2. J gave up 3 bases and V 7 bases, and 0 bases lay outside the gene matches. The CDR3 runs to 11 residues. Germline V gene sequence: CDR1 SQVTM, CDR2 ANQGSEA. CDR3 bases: TGCAGCGGGACTAGCGGCTACGAGCAGTACTTC. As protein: CSGTSGYEQYF.

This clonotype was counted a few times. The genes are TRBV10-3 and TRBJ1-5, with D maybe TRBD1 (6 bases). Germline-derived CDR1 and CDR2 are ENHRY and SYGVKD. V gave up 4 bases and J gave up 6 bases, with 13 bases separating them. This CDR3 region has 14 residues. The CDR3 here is CAISGGAEGQPQHF. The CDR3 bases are TGTGCCATCAGTGGGGGGGCGGAAGGTCAGCCCCAGCATTTT.

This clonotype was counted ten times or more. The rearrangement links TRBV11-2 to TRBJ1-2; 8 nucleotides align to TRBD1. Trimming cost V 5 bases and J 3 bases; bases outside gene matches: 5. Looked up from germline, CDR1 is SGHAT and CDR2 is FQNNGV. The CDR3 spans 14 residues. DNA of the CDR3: TGTGCCAGCAGCCTGGACAGGGAAGACTATGGCTACACCTTC. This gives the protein CASSLDREDYGYTF. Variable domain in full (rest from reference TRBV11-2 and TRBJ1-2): EAGVAQSPRYKIIEKRQSVAFWCNPISGHATLYWYQQILGQGPKLLIQFQNNGVVDDSQLPKDRFSAERLKGVDSTLKIQPAKLEDSAVYLCASSLDREDYGYTFGSGTRLTVV.